These T cell receptor beta chains were read from a single sample in a study of human T cells and chemical hapten exposure. TCRdb re-derived calls from the RACE reads in MiXCR, one entry per CDR3 protein. The sample has about 340,000 distinct CDR3 sequences; approximately 6.3% are singletons. The sequences come from whole blood, collected in connection with sensitization to the hapten diphenylcyclopropenone (DPC). All receptors come from a woman aged 18-30 years with alopecia areata. Some clones in this sample may be carry-over from other donors' samples. The CDR3 runs from the conserved cysteine through the conserved F or W. The order of the fields is J gene, V gene, clone size, D gene, CDR3 protein, CDR3 DNA. D genes are given only for firm matches. Not every row has a clone size; where given, it reads once, few, many or a size class.

>TRBJ1-2|TRBV27|few|.
CASRRGGGINYGYTF
TGTGCCAGCCGGCGAGGGGGAGGAATTAACTATGGCTACACCTTC
>TRBJ1-1|TRBV7-2|.|.
CASSLEGGPMNTEAFF
TGTGCCAGCAGCTTAGAGGGGGGGCCCATGAACACTGAAGCTTTCTTT
>TRBJ2-1|TRBV29-1|few|.
CSARGRPYNEQFF
TGCAGCGCGAGGGGACGCCCCTACAATGAGCAGTTCTTC
>TRBJ1-1|TRBV10-3|.|.
CAISESAQRDTEAFF
TGTGCCATCAGTGAGTCGGCGCAGCGGGACACTGAAGCTTTCTTT
>TRBJ2-3|TRBV5-4|.|TRBD2
CASSFASGGPSTDTQYF
TGTGCCAGCAGCTTCGCTAGCGGGGGGCCTAGCACAGATACGCAGTATTTT
>TRBJ2-5|TRBV20-1|.|.
CSASTSNRLETQYF
TGCAGTGCTAGTACGTCTAACCGCCTAGAGACCCAGTACTTC
>TRBJ2-3|TRBV29-1|.|.
CSVGPRGDTQYF
TGCAGCGTCGGACCCCGGGGTGATACGCAGTATTTT
>TRBJ2-3|TRBV28|.|.
CASRPTPGRQYF
TGTGCCAGCAGGCCGACCCCCGGGAGGCAGTATTTT
>TRBJ2-1|TRBV13|few|TRBD2
CASSFLAGGRYNEQFF
TGTGCCAGCAGCTTTCTAGCGGGGGGGCGGTACAATGAGCAGTTCTTC
>TRBJ2-7|TRBV18|many|.
CASSGKDEQYF
TGTGCCAGCTCCGGGAAGGACGAGCAGTACTTC
>TRBJ1-1|TRBV6-1|.|.
CASSEIRGSEAFF
TGTGCCAGCAGCGAGATTAGGGGGTCCGAAGCTTTCTTT
>TRBJ2-3|TRBV6-5|.|.
CASSYRRNTDTQYF
TGTGCCAGCAGTTACAGGAGAAACACAGATACGCAGTATTTT
>TRBJ2-7|TRBV24-1|few|TRBD2
CATSASGVEQYF
TGTGCCACCAGTGCTAGCGGGGTCGAGCAGTACTTC
>TRBJ2-5|TRBV10-3|few|TRBD2
CAISESVLAGTQETQYF
TGTGCCATCAGTGAGAGCGTTCTAGCGGGGACCCAAGAGACCCAGTACTTC
>TRBJ1-4|TRBV19|.|.
CASSRAATNEKLFF
TGTGCCAGTAGTAGGGCGGCAACTAATGAAAAACTGTTTTTT
>TRBJ2-1|TRBV10-3|many|TRBD1
CAISESTGWNEQFF
TGTGCCATCAGTGAGTCGACAGGGTGGAATGAGCAGTTCTTC
>TRBJ2-5|TRBV7-2|few|TRBD2
CASSLTGGGAETQYF
TGTGCCAGCAGCTTAACCGGCGGGGGGGCAGAGACCCAGTACTTC
>TRBJ1-1|TRBV9|few|TRBD1
CASSEGDRREAFF
TGTGCCAGCAGCGAGGGGGACAGGCGTGAAGCTTTCTTT
>TRBJ1-2|TRBV5-1|.|.
CASSPEGGLGYTF
TGCGCCAGCAGCCCGGAGGGGGGGCTCGGCTACACCTTC
>TRBJ1-5|TRBV7-2|few|.
CASSLRQGTQPQHF
TGTGCCAGCAGCCTTAGGCAGGGTACTCAGCCCCAGCATTTT
>TRBJ1-6|TRBV4-3|few|.
CASSQDAGLFGDQLNSPLHF
TGCGCCAGCAGCCAAGATGCGGGCCTTTTCGGGGACCAACTTAATTCACCCCTCCACTTT
>TRBJ2-2|TRBV3-1|.|TRBD2
CASSRQLAVVFPYTNTGELFF
TGTGCCAGCAGCCGGCAACTAGCGGTCGTATTTCCTTATACGAACACCGGGGAGCTGTTTTTT
>TRBJ2-7|TRBV4-2|many|.
CASSRTPGRKSNEQYF
TGTGCCAGCAGCCGAACACCGGGGCGAAAGAGTAACGAGCAGTACTTC
>TRBJ2-6|TRBV6-2/TRBV6-3|few|.
CASSYTSGPASGANVLTF
TGTGCCAGCAGTTATACGTCAGGGCCGGCCTCTGGGGCCAACGTCCTGACTTTC
>TRBJ2-2|TRBV7-3|few|.
CASSLGPHSWAGELFF
TGTGCCAGCAGCTTAGGGCCCCACTCTTGGGCCGGGGAGCTGTTTTTT
>TRBJ2-7|TRBV6-2/TRBV6-3|few|TRBD1
CASSMQGVGQYF
TGTGCCAGCAGTATGCAGGGGGTAGGGCAGTACTTC
>TRBJ2-5|TRBV4-3|.|TRBD2
CASSQDMLAASPQETQYF
TGCGCCAGCAGCCAAGATATGCTAGCGGCGTCCCCCCAAGAGACCCAGTACTTC
>TRBJ1-1|TRBV7-9|many|.
CASNNGGEAFF
TGTGCCAGCAACAACGGGGGTGAAGCTTTCTTT